This T cell receptor (beta chain) was profiled in a study of CD8+ T cells in alopecia areata. The V end lost 6 bases, the J end lost 3 bases, and 16 bases lay between the germline ends. CDR3 size: 15 residues. Germline CDR1 is SGHRS and CDR2 is YFSETQ. Specified treatment: oral pan-JAK inhibitor, 5-10 mg twice daily. For this clone: The antigen is undetermined.

Extraction of RNA preceded its reverse transcription into cDNA, which served as the sequencing template. Method: immunoSEQ multiplex PCR; TCRdb's copy keeps in-frame clones and lacks some. The table includes some 98,000 clones, approximately 66% detected once. Whole-study findings and limits: There were many expanded lesional clones persisting in scalp and blood during tofacitinib. Compared with normal scalp, lesional scalp had higher clonality and more expanded CD8+ clones.

The sample in question was CD8+ T cells sorted from blood, obtained at week 4, from a patient treated with tofacitinib. This receptor was taken from a human donor with alopecia areata. The chain recombines TRBV5-1 with TRBJ2-1, with D perhaps assigned TRBD1 or TRBD2 (6 bases each). DNA of the CDR3: TGCGCCAGCAACGAGGGGGGCCGAATCTACAATGAGCAGTTCTTC. Translating gives CASNEGGRIYNEQFF.